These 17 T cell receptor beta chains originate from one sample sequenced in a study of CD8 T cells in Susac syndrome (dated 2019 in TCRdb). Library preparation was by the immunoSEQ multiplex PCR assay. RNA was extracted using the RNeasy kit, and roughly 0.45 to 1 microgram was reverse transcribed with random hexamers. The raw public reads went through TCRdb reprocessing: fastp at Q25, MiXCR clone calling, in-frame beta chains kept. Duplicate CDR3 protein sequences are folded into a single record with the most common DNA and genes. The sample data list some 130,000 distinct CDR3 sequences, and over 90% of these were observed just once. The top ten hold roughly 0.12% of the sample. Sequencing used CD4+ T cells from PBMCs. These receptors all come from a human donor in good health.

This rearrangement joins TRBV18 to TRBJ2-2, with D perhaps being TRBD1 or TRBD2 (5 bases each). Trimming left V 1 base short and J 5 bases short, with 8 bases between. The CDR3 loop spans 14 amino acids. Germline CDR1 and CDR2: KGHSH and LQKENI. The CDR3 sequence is CASSPRDQTGELFF. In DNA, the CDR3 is TGTGCCAGCTCACCACGGGACCAAACCGGGGAGCTGTTTTTT. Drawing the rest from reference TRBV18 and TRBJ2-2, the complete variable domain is NAGVMQNPRHLVRRRGQEARLRCSPMKGHSHVYWYRQLPEEGLKFMVYLQKENIIDESGMPKERFSAEFPKEGPSILRIQQVVRGDSAAYFCASSPRDQTGELFFGEGSRLTVL.

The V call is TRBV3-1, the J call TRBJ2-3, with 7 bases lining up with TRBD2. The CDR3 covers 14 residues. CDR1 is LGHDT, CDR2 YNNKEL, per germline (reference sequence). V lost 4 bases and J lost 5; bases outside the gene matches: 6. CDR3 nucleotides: TGTGCCAGCAGCCCGGGACTATTTAAAGATACGCAGTATTTT. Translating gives CASSPGLFKDTQYF.

The CDR3 is CASSASGNTGELFF. The DNA of the CDR3 is TGTGCCAGCAGTGCCTCCGGGAACACCGGGGAGCTGTTTTTT. The J gene is TRBJ2-2, the V gene TRBV25-1; D is unclear. The length of the CDR3 is 14 residues. Germline values: CDR1 MGHDK, CDR2 SYGVNS. With 4 bases removed from V and 1 base from J, the gap between germline ends came to 7 bases.

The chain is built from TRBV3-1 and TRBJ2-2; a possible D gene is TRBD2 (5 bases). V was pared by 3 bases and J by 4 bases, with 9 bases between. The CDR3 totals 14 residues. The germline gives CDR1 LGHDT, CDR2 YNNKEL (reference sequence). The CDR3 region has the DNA TGTGCCAGCAGCCACCTAGCTGGCACCGGGGAGCTGTTTTTT. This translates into CASSHLAGTGELFF.

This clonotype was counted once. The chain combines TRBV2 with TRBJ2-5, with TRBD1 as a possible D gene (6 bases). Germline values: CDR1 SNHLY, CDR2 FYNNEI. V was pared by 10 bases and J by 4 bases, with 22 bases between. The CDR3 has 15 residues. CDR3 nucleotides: TGTGCCACAAGCGGAACAGGGTTGATTCTAGAGACCCAGTACTTC. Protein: CATSGTGLILETQYF.

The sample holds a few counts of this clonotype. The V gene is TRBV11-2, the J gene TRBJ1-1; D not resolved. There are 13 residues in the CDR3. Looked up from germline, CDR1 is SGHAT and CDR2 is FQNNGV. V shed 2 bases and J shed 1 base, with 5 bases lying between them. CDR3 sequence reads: CASSLFENTEAFF. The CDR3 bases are TGTGCCAGCAGCTTATTCGAGAACACTGAAGCTTTCTTT.

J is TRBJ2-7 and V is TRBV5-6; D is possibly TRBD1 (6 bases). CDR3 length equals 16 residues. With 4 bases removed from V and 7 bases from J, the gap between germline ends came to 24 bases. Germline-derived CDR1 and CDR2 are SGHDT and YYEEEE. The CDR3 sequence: CASSQALGTGTSEQYF. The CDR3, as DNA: TGTGCCAGCAGCCAAGCCCTCGGAACAGGGACGAGTGAGCAGTACTTC.

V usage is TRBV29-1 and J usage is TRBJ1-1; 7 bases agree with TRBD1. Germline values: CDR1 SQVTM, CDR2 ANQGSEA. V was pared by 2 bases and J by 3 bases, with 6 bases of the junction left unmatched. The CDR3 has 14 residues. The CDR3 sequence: CSVENPGQYTEAFF. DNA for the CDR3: TGCAGCGTTGAAAATCCGGGACAGTACACTGAAGCTTTCTTT.

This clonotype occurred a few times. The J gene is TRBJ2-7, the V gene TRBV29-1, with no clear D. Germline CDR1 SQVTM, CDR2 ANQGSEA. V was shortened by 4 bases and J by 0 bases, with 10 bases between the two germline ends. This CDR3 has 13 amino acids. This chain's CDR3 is CSVGPRFSYEQYF. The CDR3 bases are TGCAGCGTTGGACCCCGGTTCTCCTACGAGCAGTACTTC.

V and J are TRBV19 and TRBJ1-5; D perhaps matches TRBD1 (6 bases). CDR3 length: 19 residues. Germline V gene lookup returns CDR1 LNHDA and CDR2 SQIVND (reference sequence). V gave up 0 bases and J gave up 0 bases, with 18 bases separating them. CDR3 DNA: TGTGCCAGTAGTATAGAAAGGGGGGGCGTTCGGGATAGCAATCAGCCCCAGCATTTT. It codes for CASSIERGGVRDSNQPQHF. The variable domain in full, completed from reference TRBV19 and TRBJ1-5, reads DGGITQSPKYLFRKEGQNVTLSCEQNLNHDAMYWYRQDPGQGLRLIYYSQIVNDFQKGDIAEGYSVSREKKESFPLTVTSAQKNPTAFYLCASSIERGGVRDSNQPQHFGDGTRLSIL.

The chain's CDR3 is CASSDLTGRNEKLFF. As DNA, the CDR3 is TGTGCCAGCAGTGATTTGACAGGGCGTAATGAAAAACTGTTTTTT. The J gene is TRBJ1-4, the V gene TRBV2, with 7 positions matching TRBD1. CDR3 length equals 15 residues. The germline V gene encodes CDR1 SNHLY and CDR2 FYNNEI. V lost 3 bases and J lost 4; bases outside the gene matches: 5.

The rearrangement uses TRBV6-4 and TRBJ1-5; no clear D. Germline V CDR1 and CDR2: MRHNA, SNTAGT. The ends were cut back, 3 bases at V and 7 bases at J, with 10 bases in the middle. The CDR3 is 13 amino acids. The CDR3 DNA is TGTGCCAGCAGTGAAATATCCGGACAGCCCCAGCATTTT. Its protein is CASSEISGQPQHF.

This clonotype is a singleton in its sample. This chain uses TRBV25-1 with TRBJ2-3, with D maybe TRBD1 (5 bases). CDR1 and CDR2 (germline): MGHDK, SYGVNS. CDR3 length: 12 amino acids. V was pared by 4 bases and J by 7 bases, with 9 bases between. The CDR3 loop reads CASSVGANTQYF. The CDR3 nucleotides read TGTGCCAGCAGTGTAGGGGCGAATACGCAGTATTTT. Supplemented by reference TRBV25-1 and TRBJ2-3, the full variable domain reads EADIYQTPRYLVIGTGKKITLECSQTMGHDKMYWYQQDPGMELHLIHYSYGVNSTEKGDLSSESTVSRIRTEHFPLTLESARPSHTSQYLCASSVGANTQYFGPGTRLTVL.

The CDR3: CASSLNRGNQPQHF. The CDR3 DNA sequence: TGTGCCAGCAGCTTAAACCGGGGGAATCAGCCCCAGCATTTT. This chain uses TRBV7-2 with TRBJ1-5, with D possibly matching TRBD1 (5 bases). Trimming pared 2 bases from V and 4 bases from J, leaving 9 bases between. From germline, CDR1 is SGHTA and CDR2 FQGNSA. The CDR3 runs to 14 residues.

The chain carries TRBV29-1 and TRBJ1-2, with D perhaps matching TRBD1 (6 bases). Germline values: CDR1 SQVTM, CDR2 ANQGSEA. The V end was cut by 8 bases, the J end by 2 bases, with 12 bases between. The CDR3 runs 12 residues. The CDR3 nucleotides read TGCAGCTCAACGCAGGGGAACTATGGCTACACCTTC. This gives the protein CSSTQGNYGYTF.

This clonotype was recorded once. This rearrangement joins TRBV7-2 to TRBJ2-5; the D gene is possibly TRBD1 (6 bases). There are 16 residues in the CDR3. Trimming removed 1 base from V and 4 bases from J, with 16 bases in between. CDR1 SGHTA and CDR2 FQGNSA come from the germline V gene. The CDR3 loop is CASSLGRRGSGETQYF. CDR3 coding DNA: TGTGCCAGCAGCTTAGGGCGAAGGGGGTCGGGAGAGACCCAGTACTTC.

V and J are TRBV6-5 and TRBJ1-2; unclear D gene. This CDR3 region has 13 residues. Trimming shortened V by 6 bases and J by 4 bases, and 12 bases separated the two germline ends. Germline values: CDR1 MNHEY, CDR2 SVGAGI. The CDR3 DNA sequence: TGTGCCAGCAGGACCGCAGTGGGCTATGGCTACACCTTC. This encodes CASRTAVGYGYTF.